This T cell receptor (beta chain) was observed in a study of blood T cell repertoires in COVID-19. Study as a whole: The study drew acute and convalescent COVID-19 samples from the United States, Italy and Spain. In each case, the material was cDNA or gDNA derived from T cells, B-cell-depleted T cells, or PBMCs.

The Seattle patients joined while their infection was active and were tracked longitudinally afterward. In the original processing: Estimation of nucleated cell counts was performed using reference gene primer amplification. Clones were sequenced by immunoSEQ multiplex PCR, and TCRdb holds only the in-frame ones, with some missing. V, J and clone size are those of that table, while D and trimming were read from the DNA. The sample consists of 250,000 to 300,000 clones, approximately 86% of them appearing once. The sample holds one count of this clone. The CDR3 consists of 13 residues. Trimming cost V 5 bases and J 7 bases; bases outside gene matches: 6. Germline loops: CDR1 WSHSY, CDR2 SAAADI.

Sequencing was carried out using peripheral blood. J is TRBJ1-2 and V is TRBV10-2; TRBD1 matches 8 bases. The TCR originated in a woman between 65 and 79 years old with COVID-19, enrolled during active disease. This CDR3 reads CASSHDRGSGYTF. The CDR3 DNA reads TGCGCCAGCAGTCATGACAGGGGAAGTGGCTACACCTTC.